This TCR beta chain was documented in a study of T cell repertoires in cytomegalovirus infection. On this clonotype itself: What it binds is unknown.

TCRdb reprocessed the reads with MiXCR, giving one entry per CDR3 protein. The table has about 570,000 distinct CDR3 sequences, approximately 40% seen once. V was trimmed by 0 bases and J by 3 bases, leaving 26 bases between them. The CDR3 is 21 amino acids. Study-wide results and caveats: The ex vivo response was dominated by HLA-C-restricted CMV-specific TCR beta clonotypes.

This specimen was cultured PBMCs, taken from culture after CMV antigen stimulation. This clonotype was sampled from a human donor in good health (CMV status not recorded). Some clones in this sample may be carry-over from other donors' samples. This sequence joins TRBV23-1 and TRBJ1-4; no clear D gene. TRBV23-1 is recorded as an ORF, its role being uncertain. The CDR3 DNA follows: TGCGCCAGCAGTCAATCGGGATCCGGGAGCCATTGGTCGATTTCTAATGAAAAACTGTTTTTT. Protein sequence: CASSQSGSGSHWSISNEKLFF.